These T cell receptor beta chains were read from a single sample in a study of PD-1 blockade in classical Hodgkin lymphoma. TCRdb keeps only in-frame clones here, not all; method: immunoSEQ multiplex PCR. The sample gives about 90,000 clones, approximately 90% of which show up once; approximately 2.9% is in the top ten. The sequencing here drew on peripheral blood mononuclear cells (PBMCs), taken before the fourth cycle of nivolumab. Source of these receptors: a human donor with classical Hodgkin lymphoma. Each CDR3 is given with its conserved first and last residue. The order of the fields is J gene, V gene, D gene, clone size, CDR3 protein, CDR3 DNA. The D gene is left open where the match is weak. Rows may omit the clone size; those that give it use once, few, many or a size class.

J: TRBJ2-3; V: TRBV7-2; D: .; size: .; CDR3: CASSSQTVGYDTQYF; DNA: TGTGCCAGCAGTTCGCAGACAGTGGGCTATGATACGCAGTATTTT
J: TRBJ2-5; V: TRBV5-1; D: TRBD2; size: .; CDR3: CASSSGLAREETQYF; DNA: TGCGCCAGCAGCTCCGGACTAGCTCGGGAAGAGACCCAGTACTTC
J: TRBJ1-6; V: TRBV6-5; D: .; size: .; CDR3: CASRRDSGDNSPLHF; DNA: TGTGCCAGCAGACGGGACTCAGGGGATAATTCACCCCTCCACTTT
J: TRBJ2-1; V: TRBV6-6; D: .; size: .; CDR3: CASSQGNEQFF; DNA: TGTGCCAGCAGTCAAGGCAATGAGCAGTTCTTC
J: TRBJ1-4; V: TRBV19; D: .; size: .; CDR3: CASSIGGNEKLFF; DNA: TGTGCCAGTAGTATAGGAGGAAATGAAAAACTGTTTTTT
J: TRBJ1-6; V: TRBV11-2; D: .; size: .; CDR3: CASSSYTERNSPLHF; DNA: TGTGCCAGCAGCTCCTACACCGAGAGGAATTCACCCCTCCACTTT
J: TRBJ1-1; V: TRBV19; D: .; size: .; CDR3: CASSITPTGNTEAFF; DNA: TGTGCCAGTAGTATTACCCCCACAGGGAACACTGAAGCTTTCTTT
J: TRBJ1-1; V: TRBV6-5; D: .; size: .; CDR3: CASRSGQGTFEAFF; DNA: TGTGCCAGCAGATCCGGGCAGGGGACTTTTGAAGCTTTCTTT
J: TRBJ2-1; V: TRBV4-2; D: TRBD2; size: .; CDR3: CASSLGGAHNEQFF; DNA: TGTGCCAGCAGCCTCGGGGGGGCCCACAATGAGCAGTTCTTC
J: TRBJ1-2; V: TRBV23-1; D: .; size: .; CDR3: CASSQPWTATNYGYTF; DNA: TGCGCCAGCAGTCAACCTTGGACAGCTACTAACTATGGCTACACCTTC
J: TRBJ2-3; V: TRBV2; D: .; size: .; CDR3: CASKRTTFLGEFTDTQYF; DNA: TGTGCCAGCAAGAGGACTACCTTCCTAGGGGAGTTCACAGATACGCAGTATTTT
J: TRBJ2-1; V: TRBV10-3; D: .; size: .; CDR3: CAISESKLLHNEQFF; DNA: TGTGCCATCAGTGAGTCGAAACTCTTACACAATGAGCAGTTCTTC
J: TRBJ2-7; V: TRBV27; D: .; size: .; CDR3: CASRFVDNPEQYF; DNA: TGTGCCAGCAGGTTCGTAGATAACCCCGAGCAGTACTTC
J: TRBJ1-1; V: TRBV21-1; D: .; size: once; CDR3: CASSKEGDRGGCNTEAFF; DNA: TGTGCCAGCAGCAAAGAAGGAGACAGGGGGGGGTGCAACACTGAAGCTTTCTTT
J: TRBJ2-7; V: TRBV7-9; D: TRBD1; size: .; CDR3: CASSLGGQGSEQYF; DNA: TGTGCCAGCAGCTTAGGGGGACAGGGCTCCGAGCAGTACTTC
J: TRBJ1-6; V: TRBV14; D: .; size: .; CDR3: CASRLLRQDNNSPLHF; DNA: TGTGCCAGCAGACTACTCCGACAGGATAATAATTCACCCCTCCACTTT
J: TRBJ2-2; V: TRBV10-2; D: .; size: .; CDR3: CASSEPGQKGLSGELFF; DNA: TGCGCCAGCAGTGAGCCCGGACAGAAGGGCCTCAGCGGGGAGCTGTTTTTT
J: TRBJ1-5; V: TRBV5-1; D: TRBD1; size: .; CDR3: CASRPTGASNQPQHF; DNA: TGCGCCAGCAGACCAACAGGGGCGAGCAATCAGCCCCAGCATTTT
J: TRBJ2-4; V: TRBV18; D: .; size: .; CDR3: CASSGPDVMAKGIQYF; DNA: TGTGCCAGCTCAGGACCGGACGTCATGGCGAAAGGGATTCAGTACTTC
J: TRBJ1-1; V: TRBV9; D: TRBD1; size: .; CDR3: CASSAIQGPPSAEAFF; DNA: TGTGCCAGCAGCGCGATACAGGGGCCGCCGAGCGCTGAAGCTTTCTTT
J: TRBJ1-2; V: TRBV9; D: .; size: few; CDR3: CASSPQTSLNYGYTF; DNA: TGTGCCAGCAGCCCCCAGACAAGCCTTAACTATGGCTACACCTTC
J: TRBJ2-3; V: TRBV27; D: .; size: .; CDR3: CASSLFASDTQYF; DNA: TGTGCCAGCAGTTTATTTGCTTCAGATACGCAGTATTTT
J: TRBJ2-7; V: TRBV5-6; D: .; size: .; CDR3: CASSSGSLPYEQYF; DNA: TGTGCCAGCAGCTCAGGCAGCTTACCCTACGAGCAGTACTTC
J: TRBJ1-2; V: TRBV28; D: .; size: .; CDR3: CASRLDGYTF; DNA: TGTGCCAGCAGGTTAGATGGCTACACCTTC
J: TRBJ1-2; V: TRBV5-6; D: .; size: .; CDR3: CASSSRQIYGYTF; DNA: TGTGCCAGCAGCTCCCGACAGATCTATGGCTACACCTTC
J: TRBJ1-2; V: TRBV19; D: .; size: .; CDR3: CASTGGADFNYGYTF; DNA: TGTGCCAGTACCGGGGGGGCGGACTTCAACTATGGCTACACCTTC
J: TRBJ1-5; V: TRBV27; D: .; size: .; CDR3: CASSFTVRGFYNQPQHF; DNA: TGTGCCAGCAGTTTCACCGTACGGGGCTTCTACAATCAGCCCCAGCATTTT
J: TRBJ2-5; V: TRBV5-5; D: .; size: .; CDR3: CASSLGVLLETQYF; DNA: TGTGCCAGCAGCCTGGGGGTTCTTCTAGAGACCCAGTACTTC
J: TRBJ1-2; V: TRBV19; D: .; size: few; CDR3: CASSITGTDNYGYTF; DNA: TGTGCCAGTAGTATAACCGGGACGGATAACTATGGCTACACCTTC
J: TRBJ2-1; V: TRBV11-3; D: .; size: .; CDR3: CASSSDTYNEQFF; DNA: TGTGCCAGCAGCTCTGACACATACAATGAGCAGTTCTTC